These T cell receptor beta chains were read from a single sample in a study of radiation and T cells in renal cell carcinoma. The protocol was immunoSEQ multiplex PCR, while the TCRdb copy is restricted to in-frame clones and leaves out a portion. The data contain 150,000 or so clones, roughly 83% of them seen just once; the ten biggest clones take up approximately 24%. The sequences come from blood, collected from a patient whose treatment included radiotherapy and nephrectomy. Receptors originate from a woman aged 50 to 60 with renal cell carcinoma. The CDR3 runs from the conserved cysteine through the conserved F or W. The order of the fields is clone size, D gene, V gene, J gene, CDR3 protein, CDR3 DNA. D genes are given only for firm matches. The size field is filled for only some rows; it gives once, few, many or a size class.

clone_size: once; d_call: TRBD1; v_call: TRBV13; j_call: TRBJ1-2; cdr3_aa: CASSKATGIKGYTF; cdr3_nt: TGTGCCAGCAGCAAGGCGACAGGGATAAAGGGCTACACCTTC
clone_size: .; d_call: .; v_call: TRBV9; j_call: TRBJ2-3; cdr3_aa: CASSVLSTDTQYF; cdr3_nt: TGTGCCAGCAGCGTATTAAGCACAGATACGCAGTATTTT
clone_size: .; d_call: .; v_call: TRBV5-1; j_call: TRBJ2-7; cdr3_aa: CASSETQGGEQYF; cdr3_nt: TGCGCCAGCAGCGAGACACAGGGTGGGGAGCAGTACTTC
clone_size: .; d_call: TRBD2; v_call: TRBV10-3; j_call: TRBJ2-7; cdr3_aa: CAIGTGTSGGTYYEQYF; cdr3_nt: TGTGCCATAGGAACCGGGACTAGCGGGGGAACCTACTACGAGCAGTACTTC
clone_size: .; d_call: .; v_call: TRBV6-1; j_call: TRBJ2-4; cdr3_aa: CASRRPGLNIQYF; cdr3_nt: TGTGCCAGCAGGAGGCCAGGGTTAAACATTCAGTACTTC
clone_size: .; d_call: TRBD1; v_call: TRBV6-5; j_call: TRBJ1-2; cdr3_aa: CASSSSGGVLYGYTF; cdr3_nt: TGTGCCAGCAGTTCATCAGGGGGGGTTCTCTATGGCTACACCTTC
clone_size: .; d_call: .; v_call: TRBV6-6; j_call: TRBJ1-3; cdr3_aa: CASMAPGNTIYF; cdr3_nt: TGTGCCAGCATGGCACCTGGAAACACCATATATTTT
clone_size: .; d_call: .; v_call: TRBV7-8; j_call: TRBJ1-1; cdr3_aa: CASSPTPDTEAFF; cdr3_nt: TGTGCCAGCAGCCCTACCCCGGACACTGAAGCTTTCTTT
clone_size: few; d_call: .; v_call: TRBV28; j_call: TRBJ1-2; cdr3_aa: CASRRGHSNYGYTF; cdr3_nt: TGTGCCAGCAGGCGGGGACACTCTAACTATGGCTACACCTTC
clone_size: .; d_call: TRBD2; v_call: TRBV10-1; j_call: TRBJ2-5; cdr3_aa: CASSTSGDQETQYF; cdr3_nt: TGCGCCAGCTCGACTAGCGGGGACCAAGAGACCCAGTACTTC
clone_size: .; d_call: .; v_call: TRBV25-1; j_call: TRBJ2-6; cdr3_aa: CASSVGGTVSSGANVLTF; cdr3_nt: TGTGCCAGCAGTGTAGGGGGTACGGTTTCCTCTGGGGCCAACGTCCTGACTTTC
clone_size: .; d_call: .; v_call: TRBV7-2; j_call: TRBJ1-1; cdr3_aa: CASSLHGNTEAFF; cdr3_nt: TGTGCCAGCAGCTTACACGGAAACACTGAAGCTTTCTTT
clone_size: .; d_call: .; v_call: TRBV5-4; j_call: TRBJ2-3; cdr3_aa: CASSFQKRTDTQYF; cdr3_nt: TGTGCCAGCAGCTTCCAAAAGAGAACAGATACGCAGTATTTT
clone_size: .; d_call: .; v_call: TRBV10-2; j_call: TRBJ1-1; cdr3_aa: CASGPAGGSTEAFF; cdr3_nt: TGCGCCAGCGGACCTGCGGGGGGCTCCACTGAAGCTTTCTTT
clone_size: few; d_call: .; v_call: TRBV6-5; j_call: TRBJ1-6; cdr3_aa: CASSLTVPNNSPLHF; cdr3_nt: TGTGCCAGCAGCCTCACGGTTCCTAATAATTCACCCCTCCACTTT
clone_size: .; d_call: .; v_call: TRBV13; j_call: TRBJ1-4; cdr3_aa: CASSRGGAEKLFF; cdr3_nt: TGTGCCAGCAGCCGGGGCGGCGCTGAAAAACTGTTTTTT
clone_size: .; d_call: .; v_call: TRBV27; j_call: TRBJ1-5; cdr3_aa: CASSYRVGRNQPQHF; cdr3_nt: TGTGCCAGCAGTTACAGGGTCGGACGAAATCAGCCCCAGCATTTT
clone_size: .; d_call: .; v_call: TRBV25-1; j_call: TRBJ1-4; cdr3_aa: CASSESPKGEGNEKLFF; cdr3_nt: TGTGCCAGCAGTGAATCTCCGAAGGGGGAAGGCAATGAAAAACTGTTTTTT
clone_size: once; d_call: TRBD1; v_call: TRBV18; j_call: TRBJ2-7; cdr3_aa: CASSPGTALYEQYF; cdr3_nt: TGTGCCAGCTCACCCGGGACAGCTCTCTACGAGCAGTACTTC
clone_size: .; d_call: .; v_call: TRBV5-3; j_call: TRBJ2-7; cdr3_aa: CARSHSPYLVEQYF; cdr3_nt: TGTGCCAGAAGCCATTCGCCGTATCTGGTCGAGCAGTACTTC
clone_size: .; d_call: TRBD2; v_call: TRBV6-6; j_call: TRBJ2-7; cdr3_aa: CASSYRTSGAREQYF; cdr3_nt: TGTGCCAGCAGTTACAGGACTAGCGGGGCCCGGGAGCAGTACTTC
clone_size: .; d_call: .; v_call: TRBV7-2; j_call: TRBJ1-5; cdr3_aa: CASSYTRNRPQHF; cdr3_nt: TGTGCCAGCAGCTATACACGGAATCGGCCCCAGCATTTT
clone_size: .; d_call: .; v_call: TRBV5-4; j_call: TRBJ1-4; cdr3_aa: CASSSPGANEKLFF; cdr3_nt: TGTGCCAGCAGCTCACCAGGGGCTAATGAAAAACTGTTTTTT
clone_size: .; d_call: .; v_call: TRBV5-1; j_call: TRBJ1-4; cdr3_aa: CASSLGQGGEKLFF; cdr3_nt: TGCGCCAGCAGCTTGGGCCAGGGAGGAGAAAAACTGTTTTTT
clone_size: .; d_call: TRBD1; v_call: TRBV19; j_call: TRBJ2-5; cdr3_aa: CASSQGEETQYF; cdr3_nt: TGTGCCAGTAGCCAGGGGGAAGAGACCCAGTACTTC
clone_size: .; d_call: .; v_call: TRBV5-4; j_call: TRBJ2-3; cdr3_aa: CASSVIADTQYF; cdr3_nt: TGTGCCAGCAGCGTAATCGCAGATACGCAGTATTTT
clone_size: .; d_call: .; v_call: TRBV29-1; j_call: TRBJ1-1; cdr3_aa: CSAHRDINTEAFF; cdr3_nt: TGCAGCGCTCACCGGGACATTAACACTGAAGCTTTCTTT